These T cell receptor beta chains were read from a single sample in a study of PD-1 blockade in classical Hodgkin lymphoma. The method was immunoSEQ multiplex PCR; TCRdb's version includes in-frame clones alone and lacks a portion of them. Here the sample spans 20,000 to 25,000 clones, roughly two thirds being singletons. The source material was peripheral blood mononuclear cells (PBMCs), sampled at baseline. These receptors all stem from a human donor with classical Hodgkin lymphoma. Both conserved end residues are part of each CDR3. A D gene is named only where the DNA matches it firmly. Clone sizes are given selectively: once, few, many, or a class where the clone is expanded.

V,J,D,size,CDR3,DNA
TRBV6-5,TRBJ2-2,.,.,CASSEGQNTGELFF,TGTGCCAGCAGTGAAGGACAGAACACCGGGGAGCTGTTTTTT
TRBV4-3,TRBJ2-3,TRBD2,.,CASSQEEAGEFADTQYF,TGCGCCAGCAGCCAGGAGGAAGCGGGAGAGTTCGCAGATACGCAGTATTTT
TRBV13,TRBJ1-1,.,.,CASVPRGFDTEAFF,TGTGCCAGCGTTCCGAGGGGTTTCGACACTGAAGCTTTCTTT
TRBV6-1,TRBJ2-7,TRBD1,.,CASRGFQGAMKQYF,TGTGCCAGCCGTGGGTTCCAGGGGGCGATGAAGCAGTACTTC
TRBV30,TRBJ1-4,.,.,CAWSAKTGALLNEKLFF,TGTGCCTGGAGTGCCAAAACGGGGGCCCTACTTAATGAAAAACTGTTTTTT
TRBV5-1,TRBJ1-2,.,.,CASSGVTGESYGYTF,TGCGCCAGCAGTGGGGTTACAGGCGAGAGCTATGGCTACACCTTC
TRBV28,TRBJ1-6,.,few,CASSQIWGGTGLLHF,TGTGCCAGCAGCCAAATTTGGGGAGGGACTGGGCTCCTCCACTTT
TRBV6-5,TRBJ2-5,TRBD2,.,CASRLSPTSFQYF,TGTGCCAGCAGACTATCCCCGACTAGCTTCCAGTACTTC
TRBV21-1,TRBJ1-1,.,.,CASRLSLVRTEAFF,TGTGCCAGCAGATTGTCCTTAGTTCGCACTGAAGCTTTCTTT
TRBV4-3,TRBJ1-1,.,.,CASSTTGNTEAFF,TGCGCCAGCAGCACAACAGGAAACACTGAAGCTTTCTTT
TRBV6-6,TRBJ1-2,.,.,CASSPGQSTYGYTF,TGTGCCAGCAGCCCTGGACAGAGCACCTATGGCTACACCTTC
TRBV5-6,TRBJ2-3,TRBD2,few,CASSLAGGSTDTQYF,TGTGCCAGCAGCTTAGCGGGAGGGAGCACAGATACGCAGTATTTT
TRBV7-2,TRBJ2-1,.,.,CASSSVEEQFF,TGTGCCAGCAGCTCCGTAGAGGAGCAGTTCTTC
TRBV29-1,TRBJ2-3,.,.,CSVSTGSTDTQYF,TGCAGCGTGTCCACGGGTTCCACAGATACGCAGTATTTT
TRBV4-3,TRBJ2-5,.,.,CASSQEVGGGAVRETQYF,TGCGCCAGCAGCCAAGAAGTAGGAGGGGGGGCAGTCCGAGAGACCCAGTACTTC
TRBV19,TRBJ2-7,TRBD2,.,CASGGLASYEQYF,TGTGCCAGTGGGGGACTAGCGTCATACGAGCAGTACTTC
TRBV9,TRBJ2-2,.,once,CASSAGLNTGELFF,TGTGCCAGCAGCGCTGGACTGAACACCGGGGAGCTGTTTTTT
TRBV19,TRBJ2-7,TRBD1,.,CASSILGGAKYF,TGTGCCAGTAGTATATTAGGGGGCGCAAAGTACTTC
TRBV7-6,TRBJ2-7,.,.,CASRPDRSYEQYF,TGTGCCAGCAGGCCGGACAGAAGTTACGAGCAGTACTTC
TRBV7-2,TRBJ2-5,TRBD2,.,CASSSRLASETQYF,TGTGCCAGCAGCTCGCGACTAGCGTCAGAGACCCAGTACTTC
TRBV6-1,TRBJ1-5,.,.,CASSDYWVSNQPQHF,TGTGCCAGCAGTGATTATTGGGTTAGCAATCAGCCCCAGCATTTT
TRBV7-9,TRBJ1-6,.,.,CASSFINSPLHF,TGTGCCAGCAGCTTCATAAATTCACCCCTCCACTTT
TRBV6-4,TRBJ1-1,.,.,CASSDSTTGGGVAFF,TGTGCCAGCAGTGACTCAACGACAGGTGGTGGGGTAGCTTTCTTT
TRBV28,TRBJ1-5,.,medium-sized,CASTLWNQPQHF,TGTGCCAGCACCCTTTGGAATCAGCCCCAGCATTTT
TRBV5-1,TRBJ2-3,.,.,CASSLVKGGSSTDTQYF,TGCGCCAGCAGCTTGGTGAAGGGGGGATCTAGCACAGATACGCAGTATTTT
TRBV19,TRBJ1-1,.,medium-sized,CASSFQGNTEAFF,TGTGCCAGTAGTTTCCAGGGGAACACTGAAGCTTTCTTT
TRBV29-1,TRBJ2-1,TRBD2,.,CSVTTSGVNQGQFF,TGCAGCGTTACCACTAGCGGGGTTAACCAGGGGCAGTTCTTC
TRBV28,TRBJ1-2,TRBD1,.,CASSRTGTRNGYTF,TGTGCCAGCAGTAGGACAGGGACGAGGAACGGCTACACCTTC